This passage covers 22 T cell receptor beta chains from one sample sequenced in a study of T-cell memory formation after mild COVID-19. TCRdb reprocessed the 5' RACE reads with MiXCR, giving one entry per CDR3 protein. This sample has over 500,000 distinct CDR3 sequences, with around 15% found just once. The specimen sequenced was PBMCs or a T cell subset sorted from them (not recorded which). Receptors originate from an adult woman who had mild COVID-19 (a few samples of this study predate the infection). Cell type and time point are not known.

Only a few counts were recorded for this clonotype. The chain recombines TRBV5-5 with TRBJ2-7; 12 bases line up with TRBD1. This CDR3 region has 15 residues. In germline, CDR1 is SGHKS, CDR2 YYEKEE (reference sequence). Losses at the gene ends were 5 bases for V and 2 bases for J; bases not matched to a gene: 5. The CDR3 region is CASRTGTGGTYEQYF. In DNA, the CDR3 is TGTGCCAGCAGAACCGGGACAGGGGGCACCTACGAGCAGTACTTC.

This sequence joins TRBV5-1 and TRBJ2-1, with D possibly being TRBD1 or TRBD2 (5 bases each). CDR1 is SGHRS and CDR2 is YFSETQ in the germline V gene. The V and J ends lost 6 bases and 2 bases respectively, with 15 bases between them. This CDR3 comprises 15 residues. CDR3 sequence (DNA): TGCGCCAGCACCCCTGATGGGGGAACCTACAATGAGCAGTTCTTC. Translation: CASTPDGGTYNEQFF.

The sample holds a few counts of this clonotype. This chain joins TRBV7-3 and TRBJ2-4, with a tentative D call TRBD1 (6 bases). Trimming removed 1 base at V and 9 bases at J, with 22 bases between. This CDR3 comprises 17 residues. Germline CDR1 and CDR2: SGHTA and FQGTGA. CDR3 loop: CASSLKGGRGRSGIQYF. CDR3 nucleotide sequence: TGTGCCAGCAGCTTAAAAGGGGGTAGGGGACGAAGTGGCATTCAGTACTTC.

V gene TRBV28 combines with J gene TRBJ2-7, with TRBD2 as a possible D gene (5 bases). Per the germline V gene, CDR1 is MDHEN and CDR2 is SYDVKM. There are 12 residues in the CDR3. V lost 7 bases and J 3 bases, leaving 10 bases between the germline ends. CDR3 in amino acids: CASTLGGYEQYF. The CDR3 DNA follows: TGTGCCAGCACTCTCGGAGGCTACGAGCAGTACTTC.

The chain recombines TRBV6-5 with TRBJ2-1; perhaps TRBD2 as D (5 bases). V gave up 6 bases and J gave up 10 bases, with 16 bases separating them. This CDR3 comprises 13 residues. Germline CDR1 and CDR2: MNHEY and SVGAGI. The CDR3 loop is CASRRVVSGEQFF. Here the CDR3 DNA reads TGTGCCAGCAGACGGGTAGTTTCGGGAGAGCAGTTCTTC.

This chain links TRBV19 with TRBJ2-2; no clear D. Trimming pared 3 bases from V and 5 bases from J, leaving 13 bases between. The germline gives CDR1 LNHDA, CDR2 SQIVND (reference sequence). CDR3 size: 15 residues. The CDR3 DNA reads TGTGCCAGTAGTATCGCCGGGTTTGGTACCGGGGAGCTGTTTTTT. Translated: CASSIAGFGTGELFF.

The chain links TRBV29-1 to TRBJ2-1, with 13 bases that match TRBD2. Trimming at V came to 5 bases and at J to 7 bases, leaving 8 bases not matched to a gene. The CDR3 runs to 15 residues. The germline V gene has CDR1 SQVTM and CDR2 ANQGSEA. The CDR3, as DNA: TGCAGCGTTAACCCGACTAGCGGGAGGATGAATGAGCAGTTCTTC. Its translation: CSVNPTSGRMNEQFF.

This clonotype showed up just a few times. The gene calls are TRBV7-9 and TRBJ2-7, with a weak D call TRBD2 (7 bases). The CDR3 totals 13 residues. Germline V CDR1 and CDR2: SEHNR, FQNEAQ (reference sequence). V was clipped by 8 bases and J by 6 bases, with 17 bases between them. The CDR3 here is CASGGAAWGEQYF. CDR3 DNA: TGTGCCAGCGGGGGGGCCGCGTGGGGCGAGCAGTACTTC.

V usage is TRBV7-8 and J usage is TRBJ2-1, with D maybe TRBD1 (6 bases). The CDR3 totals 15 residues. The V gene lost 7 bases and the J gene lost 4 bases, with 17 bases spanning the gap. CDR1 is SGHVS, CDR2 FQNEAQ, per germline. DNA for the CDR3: TGTGCCAGCACTTCATACAGGGCCGTGTACAATGAGCAGTTCTTC. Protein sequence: CASTSYRAVYNEQFF.

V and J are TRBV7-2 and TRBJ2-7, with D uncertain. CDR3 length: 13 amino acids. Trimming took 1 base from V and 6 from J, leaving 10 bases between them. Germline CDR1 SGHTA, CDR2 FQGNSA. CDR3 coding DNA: TGTGCCAGCAGCTTAGATGTCCCTTCCGAGCAGTACTTC. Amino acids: CASSLDVPSEQYF. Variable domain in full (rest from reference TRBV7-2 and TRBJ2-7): GAGVSQSPSNKVTEKGKDVELRCDPISGHTALYWYRQSLGQGLEFLIYFQGNSAPDKSGLPSDRFSAERTGGSVSTLTIQRTQQEDSAVYLCASSLDVPSEQYFGPGTRLTVT.

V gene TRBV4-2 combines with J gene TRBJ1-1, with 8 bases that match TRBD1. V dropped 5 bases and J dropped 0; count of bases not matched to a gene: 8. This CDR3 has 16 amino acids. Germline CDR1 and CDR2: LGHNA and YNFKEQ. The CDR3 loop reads CASSTRGQGLNTEAFF. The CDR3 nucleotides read TGTGCCAGCAGCACGCGTGGACAGGGCCTGAACACTGAAGCTTTCTTT.

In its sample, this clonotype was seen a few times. CDR3 sequence: CATSDGDNNQPQHF. CDR3 sequence (DNA): TGTGCCACCAGTGATGGGGACAACAATCAGCCCCAGCATTTT. This sequence joins TRBV24-1 and TRBJ1-5; perhaps TRBD1 as D (6 bases). Trimming cost V 3 bases and J 3 bases, with 8 bases left between them. This CDR3 is built from 14 residues. Germline V lookup: CDR1 KGHDR, CDR2 SFDVKD.

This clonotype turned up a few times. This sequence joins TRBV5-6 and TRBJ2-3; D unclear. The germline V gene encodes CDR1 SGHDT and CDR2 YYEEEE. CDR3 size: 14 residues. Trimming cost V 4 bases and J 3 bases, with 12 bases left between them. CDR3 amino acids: CASSTRRRTDTQYF. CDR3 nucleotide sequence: TGTGCCAGCAGCACGCGACGTAGGACAGATACGCAGTATTTT.

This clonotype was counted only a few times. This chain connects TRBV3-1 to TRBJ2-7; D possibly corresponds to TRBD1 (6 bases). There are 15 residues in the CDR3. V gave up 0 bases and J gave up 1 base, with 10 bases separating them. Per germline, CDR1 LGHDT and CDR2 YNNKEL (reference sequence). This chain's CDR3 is CASSQDGGQSYEQYF. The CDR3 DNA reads TGTGCCAGCAGCCAAGATGGCGGACAGTCCTACGAGCAGTACTTC.

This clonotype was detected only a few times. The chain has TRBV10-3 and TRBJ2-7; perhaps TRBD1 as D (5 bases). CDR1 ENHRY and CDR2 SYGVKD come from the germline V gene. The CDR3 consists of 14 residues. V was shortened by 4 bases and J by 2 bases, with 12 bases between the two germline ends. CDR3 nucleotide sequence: TGTGCCATCAGTGTACAGGAGTCAACCTACGAGCAGTACTTC. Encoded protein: CAISVQESTYEQYF.

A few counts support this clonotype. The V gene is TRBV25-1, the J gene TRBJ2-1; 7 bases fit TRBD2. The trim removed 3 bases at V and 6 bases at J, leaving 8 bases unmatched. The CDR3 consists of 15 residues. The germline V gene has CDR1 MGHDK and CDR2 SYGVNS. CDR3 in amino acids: CASSDGGRRGNEQFF. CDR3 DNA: TGTGCCAGCAGTGACGGCGGGAGAAGAGGCAATGAGCAGTTCTTC.

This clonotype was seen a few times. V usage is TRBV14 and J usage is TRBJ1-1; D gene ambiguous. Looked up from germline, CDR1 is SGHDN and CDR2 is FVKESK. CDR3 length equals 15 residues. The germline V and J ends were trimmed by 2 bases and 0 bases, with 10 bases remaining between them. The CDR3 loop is CASSQREPMNTEAFF. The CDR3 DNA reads TGTGCCAGCAGCCAAAGAGAACCTATGAACACTGAAGCTTTCTTT. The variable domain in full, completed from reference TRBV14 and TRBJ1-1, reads EAGVTQFPSHSVIEKGQTVTLRCDPISGHDNLYWYRRVMGKEIKFLLHFVKESKQDESGMPNNRFLAERTGGTYSTLKVQPAELEDSGVYFCASSQREPMNTEAFFGQGTRLTVV.

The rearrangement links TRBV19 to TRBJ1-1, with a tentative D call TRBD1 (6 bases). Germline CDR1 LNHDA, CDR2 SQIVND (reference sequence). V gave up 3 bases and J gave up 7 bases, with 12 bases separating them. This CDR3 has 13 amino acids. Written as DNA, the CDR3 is TGTGCCAGTAGTATGGTTGGGGGACATGAAGCTTTCTTT. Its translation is CASSMVGGHEAFF.

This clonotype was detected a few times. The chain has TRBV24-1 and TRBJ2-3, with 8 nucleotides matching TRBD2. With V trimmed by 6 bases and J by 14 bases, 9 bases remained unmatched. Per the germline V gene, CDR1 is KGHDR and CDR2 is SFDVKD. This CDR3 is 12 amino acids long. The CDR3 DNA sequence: TGTGCCACCAGTTATGGGCGGGGGGACCTGTATTTT. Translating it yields CATSYGRGDLYF.

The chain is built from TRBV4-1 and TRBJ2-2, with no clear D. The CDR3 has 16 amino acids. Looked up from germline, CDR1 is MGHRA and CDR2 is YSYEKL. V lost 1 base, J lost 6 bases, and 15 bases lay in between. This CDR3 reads CASSQGDTVLPGELFF. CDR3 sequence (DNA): TGCGCCAGCAGCCAAGGAGACACCGTGTTACCCGGGGAGCTGTTTTTT.

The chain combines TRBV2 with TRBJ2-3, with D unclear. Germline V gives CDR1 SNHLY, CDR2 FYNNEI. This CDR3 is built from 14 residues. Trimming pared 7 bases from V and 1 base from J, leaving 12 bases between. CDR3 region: CASTDIARTDTQYF. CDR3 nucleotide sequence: TGTGCCAGCACCGACATCGCCCGCACAGATACGCAGTATTTT.

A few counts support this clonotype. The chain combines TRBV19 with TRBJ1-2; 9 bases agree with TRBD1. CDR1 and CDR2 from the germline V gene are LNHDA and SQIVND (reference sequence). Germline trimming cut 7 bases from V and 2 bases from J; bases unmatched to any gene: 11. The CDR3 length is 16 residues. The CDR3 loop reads CASKNGRTGANYGYTF. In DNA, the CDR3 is TGTGCCAGTAAAAATGGGCGGACAGGGGCGAACTATGGCTACACCTTC.